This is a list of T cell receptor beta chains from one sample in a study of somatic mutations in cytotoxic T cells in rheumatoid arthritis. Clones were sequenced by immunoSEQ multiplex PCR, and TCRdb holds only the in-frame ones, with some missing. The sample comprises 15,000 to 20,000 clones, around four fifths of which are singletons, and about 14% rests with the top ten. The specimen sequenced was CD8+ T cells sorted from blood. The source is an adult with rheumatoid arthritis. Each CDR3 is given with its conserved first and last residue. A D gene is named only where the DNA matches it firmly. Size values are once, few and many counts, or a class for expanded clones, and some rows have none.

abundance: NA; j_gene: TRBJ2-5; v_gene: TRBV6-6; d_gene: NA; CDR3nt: TGTGCCAGCAGTTACGGGGTAGCGGTGCCCCAAGAGACCCAGTACTTC; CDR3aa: CASSYGVAVPQETQYF
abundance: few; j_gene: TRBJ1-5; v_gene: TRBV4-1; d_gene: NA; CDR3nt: TGCGCCAGCAGCCAAGATCGGTTCAAGGGCAGATTAGCCCAGCATTTT; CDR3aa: CASSQDRFKGRLAQHF
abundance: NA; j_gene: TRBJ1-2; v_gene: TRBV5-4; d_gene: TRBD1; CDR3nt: TGTGCCAGCGGAGGGACAGACCTTACCCCCTATGGCTACACCTTC; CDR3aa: CASGGTDLTPYGYTF
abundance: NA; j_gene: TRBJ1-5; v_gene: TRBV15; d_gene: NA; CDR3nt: TGTGCCACCAGCAGAGATCGAACCAGCAATCAGCCCCAGCATTTT; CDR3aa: CATSRDRTSNQPQHF
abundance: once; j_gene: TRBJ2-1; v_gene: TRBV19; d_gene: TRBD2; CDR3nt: TGTGCCAGTAGTATGACTAGCGGGGCCTACAATGAGCAGTTCTTC; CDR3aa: CASSMTSGAYNEQFF
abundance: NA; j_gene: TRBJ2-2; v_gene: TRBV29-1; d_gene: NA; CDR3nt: TGCAGCGTGGGAGATACCGGGGAGCTGTTTTTT; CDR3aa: CSVGDTGELFF
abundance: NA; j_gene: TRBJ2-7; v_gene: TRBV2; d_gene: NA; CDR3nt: TGTGCCAGCACTAGAAGACGTTTGGCAGGGGCGGGAGAAGAGCAGTACTTC; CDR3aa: CASTRRRLAGAGEEQYF
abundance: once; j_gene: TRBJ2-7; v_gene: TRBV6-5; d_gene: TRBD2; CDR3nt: TGTGCCAGCAGTTACTACACTAGCGGGAGGTCCTACGAGCAGTACTTC; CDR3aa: CASSYYTSGRSYEQYF
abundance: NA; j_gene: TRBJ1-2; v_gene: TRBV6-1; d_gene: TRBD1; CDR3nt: TGTGCCAGCAGAGGGACAGGATGGCTCTATGGCTACACCTTC; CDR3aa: CASRGTGWLYGYTF
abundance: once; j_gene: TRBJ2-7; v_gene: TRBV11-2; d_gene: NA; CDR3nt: TGTGCCAGCAGCTTATATTCCTACGAGCAGTACTTC; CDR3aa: CASSLYSYEQYF
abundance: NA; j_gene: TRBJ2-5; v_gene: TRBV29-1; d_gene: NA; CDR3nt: TGCAGCGTTGAAGGGCCCACGTACCAAGAGACCCAGTACTTC; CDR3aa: CSVEGPTYQETQYF
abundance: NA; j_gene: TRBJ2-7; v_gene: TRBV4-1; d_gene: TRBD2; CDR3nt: TGCGCCAGCAGCCACCCGGGGGGGCCTTACGAGCAGTACTTC; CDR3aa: CASSHPGGPYEQYF
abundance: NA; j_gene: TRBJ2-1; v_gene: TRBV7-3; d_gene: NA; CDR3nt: TGTGCCAGCAGCTTAAGAGGGGTCTCAAGTTCGAATGAGCAGTTCTTC; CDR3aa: CASSLRGVSSSNEQFF
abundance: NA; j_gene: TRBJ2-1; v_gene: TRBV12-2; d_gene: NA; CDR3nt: TGTGCAAGTCGCTTGAGACAGGGATCGAGGTACAATGAGCAGTTCTTC; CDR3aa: CASRLRQGSRYNEQFF
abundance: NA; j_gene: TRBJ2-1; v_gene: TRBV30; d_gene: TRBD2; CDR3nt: TGTGCCTGGAGCGGGACTAGCGGGAGAGTCTTC; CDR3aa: CAWSGTSGRVF
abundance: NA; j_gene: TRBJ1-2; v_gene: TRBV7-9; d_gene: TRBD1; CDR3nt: TGTGCCAGCAGCAAGCAGGGGGCGAAAAACTATGGCTACACCTTC; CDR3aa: CASSKQGAKNYGYTF
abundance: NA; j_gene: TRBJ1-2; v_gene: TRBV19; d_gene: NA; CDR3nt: TGTGCCAGTAGTCATATACCACCCCCCCCTCCGGGGACCCAAAGCGGGGGCTACACCTTC; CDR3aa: CASSHIPPPPPGTQSGGYTF
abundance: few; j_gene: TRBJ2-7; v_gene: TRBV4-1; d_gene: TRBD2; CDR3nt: TGCGCCAGCAGCCAAGATCGGGGGGGCCGGATCGAGCAGTACTTC; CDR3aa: CASSQDRGGRIEQYF
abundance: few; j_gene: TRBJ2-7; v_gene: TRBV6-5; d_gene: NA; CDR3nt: TGTGCCAGCATCACTCCGACACCCTACGAGCAGTACTTC; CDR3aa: CASITPTPYEQYF
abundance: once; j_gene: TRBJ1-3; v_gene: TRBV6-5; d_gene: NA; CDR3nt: TGTGCCAGCAGTCCCCTCTCTGGAAACACCATATATTTT; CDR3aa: CASSPLSGNTIYF
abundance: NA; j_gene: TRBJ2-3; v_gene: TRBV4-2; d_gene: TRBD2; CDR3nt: TGTGCCAGCAGCCAACTAGCGGGGGGGCTTCACACAGATACGCAGTATTTT; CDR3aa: CASSQLAGGLHTDTQYF
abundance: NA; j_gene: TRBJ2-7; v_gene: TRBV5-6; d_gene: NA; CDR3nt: TGTGCCAGCAGCCCGGGGACGGGGACCTACGAGCAGTACTTC; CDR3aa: CASSPGTGTYEQYF
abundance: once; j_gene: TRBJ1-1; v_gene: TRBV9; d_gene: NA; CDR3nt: TGTGCCAGCAGCGTAGTGAGTGAACGGGCTGAAGCTTTCTTT; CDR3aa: CASSVVSERAEAFF
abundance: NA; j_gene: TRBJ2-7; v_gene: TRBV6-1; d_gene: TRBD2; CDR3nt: TGTGCCAGCAGTGAAGCGGTCGGACTAGCGGGGGGCTACGAGCAGTACTTC; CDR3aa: CASSEAVGLAGGYEQYF
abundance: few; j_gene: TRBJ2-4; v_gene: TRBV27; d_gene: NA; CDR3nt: TGTGCCAGCAGTTTAAGTCCAGGAGGAGCCAAAAACATTCAGTACTTC; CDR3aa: CASSLSPGGAKNIQYF
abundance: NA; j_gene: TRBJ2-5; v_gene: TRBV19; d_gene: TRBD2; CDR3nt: TGTGCCAGTAGTATTTCTAGCGGGAGTGTAGAGACCCAGTACTTC; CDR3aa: CASSISSGSVETQYF
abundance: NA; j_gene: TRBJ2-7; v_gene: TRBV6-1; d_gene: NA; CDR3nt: TGTGCCAGCAGAGACGGACACTCCTACGAGCAGTACTTC; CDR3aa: CASRDGHSYEQYF
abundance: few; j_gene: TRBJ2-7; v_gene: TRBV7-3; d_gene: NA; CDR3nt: TGTGCCAGCAGCCACCCCTCGACTCTAGCGTTCTCCTACGAGCAGTACTTC; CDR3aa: CASSHPSTLAFSYEQYF
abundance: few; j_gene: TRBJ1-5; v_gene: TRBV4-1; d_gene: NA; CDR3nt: TGCGCCAGCAGCCAAGAACCGTTAGGGGGGGCGGGCAATCAGCCCCAGCATTTT; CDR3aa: CASSQEPLGGAGNQPQHF
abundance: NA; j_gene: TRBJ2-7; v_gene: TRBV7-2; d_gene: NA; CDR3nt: TGTGCCAGCAGCTTAGAGGTAGAGTGGGAGCAGTACTTC; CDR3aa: CASSLEVEWEQYF
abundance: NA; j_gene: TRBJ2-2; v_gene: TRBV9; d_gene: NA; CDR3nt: TGTGCCAGCAGCGTAGCGGGCTCGACCACCGGGGAGCTGTTTTTT; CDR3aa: CASSVAGSTTGELFF
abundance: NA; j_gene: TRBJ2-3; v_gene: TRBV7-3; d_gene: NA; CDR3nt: TGTGCCAGCAGCTTAACGTCCCCGACTAGCACAGATACGCAGTATTTT; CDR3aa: CASSLTSPTSTDTQYF
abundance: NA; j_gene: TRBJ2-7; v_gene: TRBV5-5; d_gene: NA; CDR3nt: TGTGCCAGCAGCTTGGGCCAGGGGATCTCCTACGAGCAGTACTTC; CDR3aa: CASSLGQGISYEQYF
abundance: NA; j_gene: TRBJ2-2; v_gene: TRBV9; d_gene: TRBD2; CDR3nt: TGTGCCAGCAGCGTAGCAAGAGCCACTAGCGGGAACACCGGGGAGCTGTTTTTT; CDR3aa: CASSVARATSGNTGELFF
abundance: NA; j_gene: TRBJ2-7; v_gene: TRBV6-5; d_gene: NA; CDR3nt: TGTGCCAGCAGTTACTCGATCTATTCCACCTACGAGCAGTACTTC; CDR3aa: CASSYSIYSTYEQYF
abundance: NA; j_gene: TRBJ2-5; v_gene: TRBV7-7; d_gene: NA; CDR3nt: TGTGCTAGCAGCCAACGGGACGGCCTCCGGGAGACCCAGTACTTC; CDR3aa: CASSQRDGLRETQYF
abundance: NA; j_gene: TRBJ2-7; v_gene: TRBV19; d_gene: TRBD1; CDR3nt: TGTGCCAGTAGTCCTACAGGGGTTGGTTACGAGCAGTACTTC; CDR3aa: CASSPTGVGYEQYF
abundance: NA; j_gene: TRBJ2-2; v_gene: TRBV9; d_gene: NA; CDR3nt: TGTGCCAGCAGCGGGGGGTACGGGACCGGGGAGCTGTTTTTT; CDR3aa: CASSGGYGTGELFF
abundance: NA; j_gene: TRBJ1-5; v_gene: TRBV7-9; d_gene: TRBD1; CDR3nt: TGTGCCAGCAGCTTAGATGGACAGGGGCCATATTATAGCAATCAGCCCCAGCATTTT; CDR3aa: CASSLDGQGPYYSNQPQHF
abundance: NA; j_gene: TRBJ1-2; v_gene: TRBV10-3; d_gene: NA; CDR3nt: TGTGCCATCAGTGAGTCGGGGGGCAACTATGGCTACACCTTC; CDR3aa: CAISESGGNYGYTF
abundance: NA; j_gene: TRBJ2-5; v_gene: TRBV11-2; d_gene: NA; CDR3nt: TGTGCCAGCAGCAATGTAGGGGCCGCAGAGACCCAGTACTTC; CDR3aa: CASSNVGAAETQYF
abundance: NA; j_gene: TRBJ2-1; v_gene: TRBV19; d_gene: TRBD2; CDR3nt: TGTGCCAGTACCCCCCTCTTTAGCGGGAACAATGAGCAGTTCTTC; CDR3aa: CASTPLFSGNNEQFF
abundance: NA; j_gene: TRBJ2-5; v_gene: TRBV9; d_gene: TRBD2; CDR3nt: TGTGCCAGCAGCGTTAGCGGGGGGGCGGGAGAGACCCAGTACTTC; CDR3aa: CASSVSGGAGETQYF
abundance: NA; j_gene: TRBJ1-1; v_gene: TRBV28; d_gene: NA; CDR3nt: TGTGCCAGCAGTGTGGGTGGCGCTGAAGCTTTCTTT; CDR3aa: CASSVGGAEAFF
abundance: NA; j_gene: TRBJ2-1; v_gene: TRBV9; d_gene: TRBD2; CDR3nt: TGTGCCAGCAGCGTAGACCTCGCGGGAGTTAGTGAGCAGTTCTTC; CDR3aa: CASSVDLAGVSEQFF
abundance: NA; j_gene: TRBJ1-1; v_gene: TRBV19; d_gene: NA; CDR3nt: TGTGCCAGTAGTTACGGACAGTTCAACACTGAAGCTTTCTTT; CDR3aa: CASSYGQFNTEAFF
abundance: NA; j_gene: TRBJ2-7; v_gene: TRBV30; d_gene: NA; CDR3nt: TGTGCCTGGTCCGGGTCGGCCTCACTATACGAGCAGTACTTC; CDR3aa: CAWSGSASLYEQYF
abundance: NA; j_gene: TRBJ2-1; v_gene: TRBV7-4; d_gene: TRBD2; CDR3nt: TGTGCCAGCAGCTTCCGCCCGCTAGCGGGAAAAGGGATCTTC; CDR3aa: CASSFRPLAGKGIF
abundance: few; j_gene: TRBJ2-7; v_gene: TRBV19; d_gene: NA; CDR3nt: TGTGCCACCGCCGCGGGACTCCCACCCTACGAGCAGTACTTC; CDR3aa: CATAAGLPPYEQYF
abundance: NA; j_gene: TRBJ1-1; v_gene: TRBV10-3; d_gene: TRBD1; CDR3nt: TGTGCCATCAGCGGATATTCCGACAGGGTCGAGGCTGAAGCTTTCTTT; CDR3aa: CAISGYSDRVEAEAFF
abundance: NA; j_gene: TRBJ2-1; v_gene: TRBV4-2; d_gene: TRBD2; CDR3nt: TGTGCCAGCACCACTGGGACTAGCGGGAGCTTGGGCAATGAGCAGTTCTTC; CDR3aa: CASTTGTSGSLGNEQFF
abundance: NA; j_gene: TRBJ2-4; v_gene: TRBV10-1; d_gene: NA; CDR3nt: TGCGCCAGCAGTGGCCTCACAAAACTGCAAGTCAAAAACATTCAGTACTTC; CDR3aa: CASSGLTKLQVKNIQYF
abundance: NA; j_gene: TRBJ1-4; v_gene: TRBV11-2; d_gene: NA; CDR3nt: TGTGCCAGCAGCCCGTCCGGGACATCCACTAATGAAAAACTGTTTTTT; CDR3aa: CASSPSGTSTNEKLFF
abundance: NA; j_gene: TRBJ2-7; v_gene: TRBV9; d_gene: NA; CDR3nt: TGTGCCAGCAGCGCCGACGAGGGCGGGTCCTACGAGCAGTACTTC; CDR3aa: CASSADEGGSYEQYF
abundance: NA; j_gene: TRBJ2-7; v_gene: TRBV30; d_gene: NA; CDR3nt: TGTGCCTGGAGTGTCGTAAACTACGAGCAGTACTTC; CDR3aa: CAWSVVNYEQYF
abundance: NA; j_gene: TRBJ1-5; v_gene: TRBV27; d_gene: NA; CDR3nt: TGTGCCAGCAGCGCAGGGTTGGGGAATCAGCCCCAGCATTTT; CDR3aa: CASSAGLGNQPQHF
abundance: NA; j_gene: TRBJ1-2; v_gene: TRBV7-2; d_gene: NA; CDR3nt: TGTGCCAGCAGCTTAGAAAGTACAGACTATGGCTACACCTTC; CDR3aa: CASSLESTDYGYTF
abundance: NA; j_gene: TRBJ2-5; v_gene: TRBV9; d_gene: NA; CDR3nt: TGTGCCAGCAGCGTTAGAGATGTGGGTGAGACCCAGTACTTC; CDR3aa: CASSVRDVGETQYF
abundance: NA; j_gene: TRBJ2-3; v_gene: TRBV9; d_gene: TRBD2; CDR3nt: TGTGCCAGCAGCCCAAAACAGCAGGGGCTAGCGGGGCCATTATATTTT; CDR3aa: CASSPKQQGLAGPLYF